This T cell receptor beta chain is from a study of T cell clusters in autoimmune cytopenias. Multiplex touch-down PCR amplified TRB using TRB-A and TRB-B pools in one tube. From the multiplex PCR reads, TCRdb lists one entry per CDR3 protein and no DNA. Found here are under 14,000 distinct CDR3 sequences; the top ten clones hold roughly 33%. Looked up from germline, CDR1 is LNHNV and CDR2 is YYDKDF (reference sequence). The CDR3 contains 15 residues. Regarding the study as a whole: Primary autoimmune cytopenia patients seemingly lacked the physiological T cell clusters found in healthy donors.

Each sample's input was 250 to 300 ng genomic DNA, roughly 38,000 genome equivalents. About this clonotype itself: Its antigen is unknown.

These data also featured in a second study, about T cell repertoires in aging, cancer and after chemotherapy.

The specimen was peripheral blood. The source of this sequence is a human donor in good health. The rearrangement links TRBV15 to TRBJ2-3. The CDR3 sequence is CATSDQERSTDTQYF.